This T cell receptor beta chain comes out of a study of blood T cell repertoires in COVID-19 (dated by TCRdb to the early 2020s). For context, the study as a whole: The collaborator samples originated in the United States, Italy and Spain and spanned the acute and convalescent phases of COVID-19. The prospective study material was composed of cDNA or gDNA derived from T cells, B-cell-depleted T cells, or PBMCs. The dataset comprised deeply sampled blood TCRbeta repertoires from subjects exposed to, actively infected with, or recovered from COVID-19. The repertoires were made available in a free public database intended to serve as a resource for research on the immune response to SARS-CoV-2. Samples came from the ongoing ImmuneRACE study (first 160 participants) plus 1,254 subjects from 6 global collaborators. The sample metadata nearly always contained a de-identified subject ID, COVID-19 status, age in years and sex. Where HLA class I and class II types were available, the types were taken from metadata supplied by the sample provider, not from assay-based typing.

The research as a whole found: Clinical and demographic metadata were provided uncurated, with the amount varying by source and participant.

V is pared back by 6 bases and J by 0 bases, with 9 bases lying between the germline termini. There are 14 amino acids in the CDR3, from cysteine to phenylalanine inclusive. Only CDR3 DNA remains: 42 bases, in frame from the first base. The germline V gene gives CDR1 as ENHRY and CDR2 as SYGVKD. Whole blood was collected in K2EDTA tubes by collaborating institutions according to the institutions' own protocols. For TCRbeta analysis, collaborator samples were shipped as frozen whole blood, as isolated PBMCs, or as DNA extracted from either sample type. Details on this clone: Its binding antigen is unknown. Base qualities were left out, and no much larger clone turns up one base away.

The immunoSEQ Assay, a bias-controlled multiplex PCR, was used to amplify TCRbeta CDR3 regions from genomic DNA. The authors' pipeline ran thus. Nucleated cell counts per sample were estimated from amplification of reference gene primers within the assay. To quantify the absolute abundance of each unique TCRbeta CDR3 rearrangement, sequence reads were collapsed and filtered. For each sample, productive Simpson clonality was calculated as the square root of Simpson's diversity index across productive rearrangements. Held by TCRdb, this immuneACCESS table contains in-frame sequences only and omits some clones. Under half of the omission traces to an unresolved V gene where checked; the cause of the rest is unknown. V and J calls and clone size follow that table, whereas D and trimming were derived from the DNA. The sample table lists tens of thousands of clones, 70% to 90% of them with a count of one. The ten largest clonotypes hold around 14% of the sample.

The sequence derives from a man older than 75 with acute or convalescent COVID-19. Sequenced input: peripheral blood. This sequence uses TRBV10-3 and TRBJ1-5; tentative D gene TRBD1, with 6 bases matching. CDR3 sequence: CAISKDSSNQPQHF. The nucleotide sequence reads as follows: TGTGCCATCAGCAAGGACAGTAGCAATCAGCCCCAGCATTTT.